This T cell receptor (beta chain) is drawn from a study of Ad26.COV2.S vaccination and SARS-CoV-2 variants. Treatment denoted: around 19 received Ad26.COV2.S at low or high dose, single or two shots; 5 received placebo; per-sample allocation not given. Day 63 after the first injection of vaccine or placebo was the sampling time. Measured with immunoSEQ multiplex PCR; TCRdb has only the in-frame clones, and not every one. The sample has about 350,000 clones; around 90% are singletons. This CDR3 spans 16 amino acids. The germline V gene has CDR1 MNHEY and CDR2 SMNVEV (reference sequence). V lost 6 bases and J 3 bases, leaving 17 bases between the germline ends.

The TCR sequence derives from a person between 18 and 59 years old who received the Ad26.COV2.S COVID-19 vaccine or a placebo. The rearrangement joins TRBV27 to TRBJ1-4; D possibly corresponds to TRBD1 (5 bases). Here the sequenced sample was peripheral blood, taken in a trial of Ad26.COV2.S vaccine versus placebo. CDR3 coding DNA: TGTGCCAGCAGCCCGGGGTGGGGGGTTTCTAATGAAAAACTGTTTTTT. Translating gives CASSPGWGVSNEKLFF.